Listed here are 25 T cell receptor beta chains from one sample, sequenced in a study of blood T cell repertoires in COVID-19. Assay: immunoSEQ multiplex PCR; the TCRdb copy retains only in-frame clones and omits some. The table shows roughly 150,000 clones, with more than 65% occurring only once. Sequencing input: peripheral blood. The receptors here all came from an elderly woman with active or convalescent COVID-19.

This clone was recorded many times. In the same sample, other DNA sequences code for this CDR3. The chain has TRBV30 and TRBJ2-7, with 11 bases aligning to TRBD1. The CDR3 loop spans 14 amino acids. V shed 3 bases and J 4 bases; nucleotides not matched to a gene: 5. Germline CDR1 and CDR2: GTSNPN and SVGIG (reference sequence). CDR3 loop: CAWRGGTGGYEQYF. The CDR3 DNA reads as TGTGCCTGGAGGGGTGGGACAGGGGGATACGAGCAGTACTTC.

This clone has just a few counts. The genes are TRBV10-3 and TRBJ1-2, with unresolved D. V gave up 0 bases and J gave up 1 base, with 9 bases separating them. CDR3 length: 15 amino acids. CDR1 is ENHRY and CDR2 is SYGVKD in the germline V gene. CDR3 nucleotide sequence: TGTGCCATCAGTGAGTCGGTGACAATTAACTATGGCTACACCTTC. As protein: CAISESVTINYGYTF.

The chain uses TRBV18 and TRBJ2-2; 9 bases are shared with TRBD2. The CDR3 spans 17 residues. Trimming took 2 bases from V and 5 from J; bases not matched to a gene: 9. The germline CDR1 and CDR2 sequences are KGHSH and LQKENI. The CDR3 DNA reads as TGTGCCAGCTCACCATTTTCAGCGGGAGGATATACCGGGGAGCTGTTTTTT. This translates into CASSPFSAGGYTGELFF.

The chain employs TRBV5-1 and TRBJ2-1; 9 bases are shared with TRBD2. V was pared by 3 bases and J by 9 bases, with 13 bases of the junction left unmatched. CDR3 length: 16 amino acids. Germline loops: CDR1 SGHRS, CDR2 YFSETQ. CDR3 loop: CASSWERAGGSSEQFF. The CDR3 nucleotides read TGCGCCAGCAGCTGGGAAAGGGCGGGAGGGAGTAGTGAGCAGTTCTTC. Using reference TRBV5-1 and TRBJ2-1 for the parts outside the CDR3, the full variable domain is KAGVTQTPRYLIKTRGQQVTLSCSPISGHRSVSWYQQTPGQGLQFLFEYFSETQRNKGNFPGRFSGRQFSNSRSEMNVSTLELGDSALYLCASSWERAGGSSEQFFGPGTRLTVL.

The CDR3 DNA reads as TGCGCCAGCAGCCCGACAGGGGGGGACTATGGCTACACCTTC. The encoded protein is CASSPTGGDYGYTF. The chain uses TRBV5-1 and TRBJ1-2, with 9 bases fitting TRBD1. The CDR3 length is 14 residues. The J segment lost 3 bases and the V segment lost 4 bases, leaving 4 bases of the junction unmatched. The V gene's germline CDR1 is SGHRS and CDR2 YFSETQ.

DNA of the CDR3: TGTGCCACCAGCAGAGACAGGGGTTCCTACAATGAGCAGTTCTTC. It encodes CATSRDRGSYNEQFF. The J gene is TRBJ2-1, the V gene TRBV15; TRBD1 is a possible D gene (6 bases). Germline V gives CDR1 LNHNV, CDR2 YYDKDF (reference sequence). This CDR3 has 15 amino acids. Trimming removed 0 bases from V and 1 base from J, with 7 bases in between.

The CDR3 sequence: CASSESGTGDEQYF. The CDR3 coding sequence is TGTGCCAGCAGTGAATCAGGGACAGGGGACGAGCAGTACTTC. V and J are TRBV6-1 and TRBJ2-7; TRBD1 aligns across 10 bases. The V gene end was trimmed by 2 bases and the J gene end by 5 bases; junction bases not matched to a gene: 3. Germline assignment: CDR1 MNHNS and CDR2 SASEGT. This CDR3 is 14 amino acids long.

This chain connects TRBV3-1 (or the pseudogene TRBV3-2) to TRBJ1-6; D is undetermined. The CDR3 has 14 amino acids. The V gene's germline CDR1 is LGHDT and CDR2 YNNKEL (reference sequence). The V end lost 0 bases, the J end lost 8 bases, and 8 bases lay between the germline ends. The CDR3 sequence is CASSQEGTYSPLHF. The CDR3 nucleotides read TGTGCCAGCAGCCAAGAGGGCACCTATTCACCCCTCCACTTT.

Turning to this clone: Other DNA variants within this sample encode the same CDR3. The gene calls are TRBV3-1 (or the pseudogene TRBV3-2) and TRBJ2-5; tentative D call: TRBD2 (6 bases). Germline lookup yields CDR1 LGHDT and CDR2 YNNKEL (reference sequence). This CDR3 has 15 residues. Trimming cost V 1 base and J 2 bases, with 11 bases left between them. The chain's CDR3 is CASSQGTGGQETQYF. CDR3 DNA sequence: TGTGCCAGCAGCCAAGGGACTGGGGGGCAAGAGACCCAGTACTTC.

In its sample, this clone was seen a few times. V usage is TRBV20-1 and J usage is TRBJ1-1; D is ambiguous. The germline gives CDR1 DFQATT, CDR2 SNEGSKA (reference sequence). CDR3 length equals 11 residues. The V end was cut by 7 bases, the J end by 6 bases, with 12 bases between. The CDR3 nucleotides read TGCAGTGGGCGGGCCCGCCCTGAAGCTTTCTTT. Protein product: CSGRARPEAFF.

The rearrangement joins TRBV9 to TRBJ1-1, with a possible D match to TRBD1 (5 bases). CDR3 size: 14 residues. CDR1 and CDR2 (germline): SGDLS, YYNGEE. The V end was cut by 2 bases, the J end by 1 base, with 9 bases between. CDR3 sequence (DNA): TGTGCCAGCAGCGTCTCGACAGAGAACACTGAAGCTTTCTTT. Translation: CASSVSTENTEAFF.

Here the CDR3 DNA reads TGTGCCAGCAGCCCCGGACAGCACAATGAGCAGTTCTTC. This translates into CASSPGQHNEQFF. V is TRBV5-5 and J is TRBJ2-1, with D possibly TRBD1 on 6 matching bases. V lost 4 bases, J lost 5 bases, and 10 bases lay in between. Germline V gene lookup returns CDR1 SGHKS and CDR2 YYEKEE (reference sequence). The CDR3 consists of 13 residues.

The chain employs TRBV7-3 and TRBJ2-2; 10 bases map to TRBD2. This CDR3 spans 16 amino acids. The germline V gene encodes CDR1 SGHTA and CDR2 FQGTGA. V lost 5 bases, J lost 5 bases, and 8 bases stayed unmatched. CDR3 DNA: TGTGCCAGCAGCCCCACACTAGCGGGAAAAACCGGGGAGCTGTTTTTT. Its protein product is CASSPTLAGKTGELFF.

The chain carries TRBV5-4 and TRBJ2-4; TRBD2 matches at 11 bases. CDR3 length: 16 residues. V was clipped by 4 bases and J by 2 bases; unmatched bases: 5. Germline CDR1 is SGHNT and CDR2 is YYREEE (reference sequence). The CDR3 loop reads CASSRGLAESKNIQYF. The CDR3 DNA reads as TGTGCCAGCAGCCGGGGACTAGCGGAGTCCAAAAACATTCAGTACTTC.

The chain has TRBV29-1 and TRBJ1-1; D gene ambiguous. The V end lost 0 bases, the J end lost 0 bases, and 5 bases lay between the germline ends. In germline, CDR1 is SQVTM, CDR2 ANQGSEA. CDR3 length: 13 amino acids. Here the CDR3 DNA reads TGCAGCGTTGAAGAGGAGATGAACACTGAAGCTTTCTTT. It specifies CSVEEEMNTEAFF.

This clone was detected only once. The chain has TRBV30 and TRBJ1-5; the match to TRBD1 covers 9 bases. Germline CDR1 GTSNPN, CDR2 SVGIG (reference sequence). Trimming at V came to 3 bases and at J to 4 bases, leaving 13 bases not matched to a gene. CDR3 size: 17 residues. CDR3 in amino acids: CAWSVSGTGFSNQPQHF. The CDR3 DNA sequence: TGTGCCTGGAGCGTATCCGGGACAGGGTTCTCGAATCAGCCCCAGCATTTT.

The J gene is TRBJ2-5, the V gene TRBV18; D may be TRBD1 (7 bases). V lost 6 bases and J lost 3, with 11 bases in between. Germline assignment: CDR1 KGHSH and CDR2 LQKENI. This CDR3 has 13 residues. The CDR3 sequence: CASSPGGKETQYF. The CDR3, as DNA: TGTGCCAGCTCTCCAGGGGGGAAAGAGACCCAGTACTTC.

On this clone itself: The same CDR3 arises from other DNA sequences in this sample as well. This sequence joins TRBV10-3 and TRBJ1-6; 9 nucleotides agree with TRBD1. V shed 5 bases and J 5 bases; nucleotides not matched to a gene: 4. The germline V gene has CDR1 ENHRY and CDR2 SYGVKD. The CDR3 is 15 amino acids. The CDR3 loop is CAISQGQGDNSPLHF. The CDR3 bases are TGTGCCATCAGTCAGGGACAGGGAGATAATTCACCCCTCCACTTT.

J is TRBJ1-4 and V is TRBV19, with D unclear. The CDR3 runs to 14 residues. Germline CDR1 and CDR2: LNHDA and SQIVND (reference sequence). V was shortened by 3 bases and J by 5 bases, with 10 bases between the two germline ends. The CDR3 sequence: CASSIRGGNEKLFF. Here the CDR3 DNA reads TGTGCCAGTAGTATTCGAGGTGGGAATGAAAAACTGTTTTTT.

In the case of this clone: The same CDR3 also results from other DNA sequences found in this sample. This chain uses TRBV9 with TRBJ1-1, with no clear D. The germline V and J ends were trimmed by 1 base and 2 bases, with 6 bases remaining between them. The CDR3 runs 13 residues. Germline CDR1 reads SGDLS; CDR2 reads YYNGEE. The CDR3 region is CASSVRGNTEAFF. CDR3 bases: TGTGCCAGCAGCGTACGGGGTAACACTGAAGCTTTCTTT. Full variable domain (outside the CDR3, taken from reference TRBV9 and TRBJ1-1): DSGVTQTPKHLITATGQRVTLRCSPRSGDLSVYWYQQSLDQGLQFLIQYYNGEERAKGNILERFSAQQFPDLHSELNLSSLELGDSALYFCASSVRGNTEAFFGQGTRLTVV.

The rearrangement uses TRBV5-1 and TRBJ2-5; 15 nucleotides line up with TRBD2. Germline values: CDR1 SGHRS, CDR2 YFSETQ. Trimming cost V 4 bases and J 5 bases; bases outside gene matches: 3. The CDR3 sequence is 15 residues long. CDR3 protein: CASSPGTSGRETQYF. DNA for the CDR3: TGCGCCAGCAGCCCCGGGACTAGCGGGAGGGAGACCCAGTACTTC.

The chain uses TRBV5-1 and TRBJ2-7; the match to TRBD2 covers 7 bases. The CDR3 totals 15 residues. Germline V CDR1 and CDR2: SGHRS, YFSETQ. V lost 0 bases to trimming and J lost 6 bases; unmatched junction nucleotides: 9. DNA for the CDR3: TGCGCCAGCAGCTTGGGACTAGCAAGAAAAGCCGAGCAGTACTTC. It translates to CASSLGLARKAEQYF.

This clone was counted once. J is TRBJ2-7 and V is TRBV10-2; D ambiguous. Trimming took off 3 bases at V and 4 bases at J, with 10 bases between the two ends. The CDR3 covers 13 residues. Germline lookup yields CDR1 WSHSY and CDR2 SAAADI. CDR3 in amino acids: CASSDPPGYEQYF. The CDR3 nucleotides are TGCGCCAGCAGTGACCCCCCCGGTTACGAGCAGTACTTC.

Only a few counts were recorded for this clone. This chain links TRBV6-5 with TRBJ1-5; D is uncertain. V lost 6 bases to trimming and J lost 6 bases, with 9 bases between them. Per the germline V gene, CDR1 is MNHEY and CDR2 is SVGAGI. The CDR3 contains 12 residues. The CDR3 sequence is CASRGESQPQHF. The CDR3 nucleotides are TGTGCCAGCAGGGGAGAGAGTCAGCCCCAGCATTTT.

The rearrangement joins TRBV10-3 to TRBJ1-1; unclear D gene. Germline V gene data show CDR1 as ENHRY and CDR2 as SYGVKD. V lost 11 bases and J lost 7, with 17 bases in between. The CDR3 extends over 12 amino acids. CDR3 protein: CAVGSQLREAFF. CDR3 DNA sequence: TGTGCCGTAGGTAGCCAGCTTCGTGAAGCTTTCTTT.